The rows below give T cell receptor beta chains drawn from one sample of a study of read filtering for tumor transcriptome and immune sequencing. TCRdb used MiXCR to reprocess the reads, holding one entry per CDR3 protein. Of some 80,000 distinct CDR3 sequences listed, 9% to 15% are singletons. The sequencing input was a population of CD138-negative cells sorted from bone marrow. The receptor set was obtained from a donor aged 40 or older with multiple myeloma. The CDR3 runs from the conserved cysteine through the conserved F or W. Each record gives: D gene, clone size, V gene, J gene, CDR3 protein, CDR3 DNA. The D gene is left open where the match is weak. Where a row states a size, it is once, few, many or the class of an expanded clone; other rows omit it.

>NA|few|TRBV5-1|TRBJ2-6
CASSPPSGANVLTF
TGCGCCAGCAGCCCCCCTTCTGGGGCCAACGTCCTGACTTTC
>TRBD2|many|TRBV5-1|TRBJ2-1
CASRLPGLAGRNEQFF
TGCGCCAGCAGGTTACCGGGACTAGCGGGACGGAATGAGCAGTTCTTC
>NA|many|TRBV2|TRBJ2-1
CASSVLISYNEQFF
TGTGCCAGCAGTGTACTCATCTCCTACAATGAGCAGTTCTTC
>TRBD2|many|TRBV27|TRBJ2-2
CATRASRTSGRFGSGELFF
TGTGCCACCAGAGCAAGTAGGACTAGCGGGAGGTTCGGGTCCGGGGAGCTGTTTTTT
>NA|NA|TRBV7-2|TRBJ2-1
CSRGWAGNEQFF
TGTTCAAGGGGGTGGGCAGGCAATGAGCAGTTCTTC
>TRBD2|many|TRBV27|TRBJ2-1
CASSLGGLAGGVNEQFF
TGTGCCAGCAGTTTAGGGGGACTAGCGGGAGGTGTAAATGAGCAGTTCTTC
>TRBD2|many|TRBV5-1|TRBJ2-7
CASGSGSGEYEQYF
TGCGCCAGCGGTAGCGGGAGTGGGGAATACGAGCAGTACTTC
>NA|many|TRBV20-1|TRBJ1-1
CSARDQGYTEAFF
TGCAGTGCTAGAGATCAGGGGTACACTGAAGCTTTCTTT
>NA|NA|TRBV30|TRBJ1-1
CAWSVGVRRYTEAFF
TGTGCCTGGAGTGTAGGCGTCCGACGATACACTGAAGCTTTCTTT
>NA|NA|TRBV5-1|TRBJ2-2
CASSSMDSSTGELFF
TGCGCCAGCAGCTCAATGGACAGTTCCACCGGGGAGCTGTTTTTT
>NA|NA|TRBV2|TRBJ2-3
CASAGLSTDTQYF
TGTGCCAGCGCAGGACTAAGCACAGATACGCAGTATTTT
>TRBD2|many|TRBV30|TRBJ2-1
CAGGGTSGYNEQFF
TGTGCCGGAGGGGGGACTAGCGGTTACAATGAGCAGTTCTTC
>TRBD1|many|TRBV20-1|TRBJ1-1
CSARASTGFGEAFF
TGCAGTGCTAGAGCCTCGACAGGGTTTGGTGAAGCTTTCTTT
>NA|many|TRBV19|TRBJ2-2
CASSKGPYTGELFF
TGTGCCAGTAGTAAGGGGCCTTACACCGGGGAGCTGTTTTTT
>TRBD1|many|TRBV20-1|TRBJ2-5
CSARAQGALETQYF
TGCAGTGCTAGAGCCCAGGGGGCTCTGGAGACCCAGTACTTC
>TRBD1|many|TRBV29-1|TRBJ1-1
CSARTGADTEAFF
TGCAGCGCTCGGACAGGGGCGGACACTGAAGCTTTCTTT